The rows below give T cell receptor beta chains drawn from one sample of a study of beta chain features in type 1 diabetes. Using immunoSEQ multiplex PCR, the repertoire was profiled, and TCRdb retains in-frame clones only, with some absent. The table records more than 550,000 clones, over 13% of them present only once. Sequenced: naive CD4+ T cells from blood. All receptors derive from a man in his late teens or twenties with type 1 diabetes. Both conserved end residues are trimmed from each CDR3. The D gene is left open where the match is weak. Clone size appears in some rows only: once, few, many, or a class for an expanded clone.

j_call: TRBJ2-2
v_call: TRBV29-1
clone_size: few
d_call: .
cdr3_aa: SVGNTGELF

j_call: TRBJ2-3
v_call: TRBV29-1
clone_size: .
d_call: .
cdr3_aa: SARGPADTQY

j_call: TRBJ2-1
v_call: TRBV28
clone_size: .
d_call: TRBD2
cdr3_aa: ASTLGGSSSYNEQF

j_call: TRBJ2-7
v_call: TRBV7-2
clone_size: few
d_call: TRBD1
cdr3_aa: ASSLWDSGYEQY

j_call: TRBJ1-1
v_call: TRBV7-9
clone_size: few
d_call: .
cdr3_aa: ASSPRVANTEAF

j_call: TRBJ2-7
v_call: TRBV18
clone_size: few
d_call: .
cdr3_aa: ASSPFPRQVGEQY

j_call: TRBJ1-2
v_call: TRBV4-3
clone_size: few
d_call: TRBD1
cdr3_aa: ASSRGQGGYGYT

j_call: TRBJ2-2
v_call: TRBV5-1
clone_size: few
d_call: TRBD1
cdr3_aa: ASSRRDRGPENTGELF

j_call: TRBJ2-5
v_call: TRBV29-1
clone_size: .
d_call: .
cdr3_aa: SAEGWETQY

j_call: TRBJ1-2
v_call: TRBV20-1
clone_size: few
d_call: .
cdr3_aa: SAYSYGYT

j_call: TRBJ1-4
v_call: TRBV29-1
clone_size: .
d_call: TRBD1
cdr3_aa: SRGQGVEKLF

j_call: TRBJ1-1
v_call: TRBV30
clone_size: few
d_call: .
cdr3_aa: AWKKNTEAF

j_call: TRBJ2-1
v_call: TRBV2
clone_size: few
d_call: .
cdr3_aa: ASTGDGISYEQF

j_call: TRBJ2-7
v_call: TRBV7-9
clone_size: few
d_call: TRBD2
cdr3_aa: ASSVHGTSYEQY

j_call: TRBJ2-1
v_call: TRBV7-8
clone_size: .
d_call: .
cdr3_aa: ASSLRSRQF

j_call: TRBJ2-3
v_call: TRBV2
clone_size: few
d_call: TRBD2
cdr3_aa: ASPIERETGADTQY

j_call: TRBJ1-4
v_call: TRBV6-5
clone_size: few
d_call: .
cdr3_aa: ASTSFVGRGEKLF

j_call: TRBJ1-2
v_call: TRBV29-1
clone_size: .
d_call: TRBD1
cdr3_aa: SVAPGTGGPYGYT

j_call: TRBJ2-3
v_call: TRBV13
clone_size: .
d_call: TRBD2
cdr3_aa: ASSPREAGGLLSTDTQY

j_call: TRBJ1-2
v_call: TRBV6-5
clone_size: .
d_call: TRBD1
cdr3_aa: ASSALRGGDYGYT

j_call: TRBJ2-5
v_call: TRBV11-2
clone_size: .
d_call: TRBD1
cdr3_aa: ASSLRSGTAQETQY

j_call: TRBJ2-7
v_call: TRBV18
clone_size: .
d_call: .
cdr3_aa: ASSPSRSEQY

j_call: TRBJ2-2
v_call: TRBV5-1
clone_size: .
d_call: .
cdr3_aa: ASSSSFQVVTGELF

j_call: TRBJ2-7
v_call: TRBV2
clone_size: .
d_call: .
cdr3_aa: AVGPPSYEQY

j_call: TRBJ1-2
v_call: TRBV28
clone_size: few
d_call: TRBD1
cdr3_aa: ASSSITGGGLSGYT

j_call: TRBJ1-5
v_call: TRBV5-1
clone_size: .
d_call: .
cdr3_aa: ASSPHGNQPQH

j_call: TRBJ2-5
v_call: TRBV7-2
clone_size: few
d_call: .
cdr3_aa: ASSLVGGGKETQY

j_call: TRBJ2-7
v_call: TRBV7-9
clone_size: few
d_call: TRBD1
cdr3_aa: ASIGDRESYEQY

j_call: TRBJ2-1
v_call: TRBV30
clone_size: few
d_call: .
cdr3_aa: AWSPYRGGSYNEQF

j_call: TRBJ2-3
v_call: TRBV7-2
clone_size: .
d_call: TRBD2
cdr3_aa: ASSWTSGGPDTQY

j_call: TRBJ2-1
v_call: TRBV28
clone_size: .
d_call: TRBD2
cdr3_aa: ASSLGAGRGNEQF

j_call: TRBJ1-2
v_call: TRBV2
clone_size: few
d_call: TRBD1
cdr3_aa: ASRPGQGAGYGYT

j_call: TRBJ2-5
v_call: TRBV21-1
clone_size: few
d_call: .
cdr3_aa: ASSPLGGTSGQETQY